Presented here are 26 T cell receptor beta chains from one specimen sequenced in a study of identical twins. Using its own MiXCR run on the 5' RACE reads, TCRdb lists one record per CDR3 protein. The data contain hundreds of thousands of distinct CDR3 sequences, about 20% of them singletons. These records were also assigned to another study, of T cells expressing NK-cell markers.

The sample comprised PBMCs. Every receptor here comes from a woman aged 18-30 years in good health.

In this sample, this clonotype turned up a few times. This chain links TRBV12-3 or TRBV12-4 with TRBJ2-3; no reliable D call. The V end was cut by 1 base, the J end by 5 bases, with 19 bases between. The CDR3 has 17 residues. CDR3: CASSLGVTSDSGDTQYF. The CDR3 coding sequence is TGTGCCAGCAGTTTAGGGGTCACATCTGACTCTGGAGATACGCAGTATTTT.

This clonotype was seen more than once but under ten times. The chain employs TRBV6-5 and TRBJ2-1, with 8 bases fitting TRBD2. The V segment lost 8 bases and the J segment 7 bases; nucleotides outside the gene matches: 4. The germline V gene has CDR1 MNHEY and CDR2 SVGAGI. The CDR3 has 12 amino acids. The CDR3 protein is CASRGGSNEQFF. The DNA for the CDR3 is TGTGCCAGCCGGGGGGGGAGTAATGAGCAGTTCTTC.

The V call is TRBV3-1, the J call TRBJ2-3; weak D call: TRBD2 (6 bases). Per germline, CDR1 LGHDT and CDR2 YNNKEL (reference sequence). Trimming removed 1 base at V and 6 bases at J, with 11 bases between. CDR3 length: 14 amino acids. The CDR3, as DNA: TGTGCCAGCAGCCAAGCGGGGAGGTCTGATACGCAGTATTTT. Translated: CASSQAGRSDTQYF.

The chain uses TRBV7-9 and TRBJ2-1, with D uncertain. Trimming took 5 bases from V and 9 from J, leaving 14 bases between them. There are 13 residues in the CDR3. Germline V CDR1 and CDR2: SEHNR, FQNEAQ (reference sequence). CDR3 loop: CASSKIVGAEQFF. CDR3 sequence (DNA): TGTGCCAGCAGCAAAATAGTCGGAGCTGAGCAGTTCTTC.

The chain uses TRBV7-9 and TRBJ2-7; 11 bases agree with TRBD2. CDR1 is SEHNR and CDR2 is FQNEAQ in the germline V gene (reference sequence). V trimming: 5 bases; J trimming: 0 bases; junction bases outside the gene matches: 9. CDR3 length: 17 residues. The CDR3 sequence is CASSPGGTSGGSYEQYF. Here the CDR3 DNA reads TGTGCCAGCAGCCCCGGAGGGACTAGCGGAGGCTCCTACGAGCAGTACTTC.

This clonotype was counted only a few times. V and J are TRBV20-1 and TRBJ2-2; TRBD1 matches 9 bases. CDR1 is DFQATT, CDR2 SNEGSKA, per germline (reference sequence). The V gene end was trimmed by 6 bases and the J gene end by 6 bases; junction bases not matched to a gene: 5. The CDR3 runs to 13 residues. DNA of the CDR3: TGCAGTGCCCGGGACAGGGTGTCCGGGGAGCTGTTTTTT. Translated: CSARDRVSGELFF.

This chain joins TRBV29-1 and TRBJ2-1; 11 bases are shared with TRBD1. Germline CDR1 reads SQVTM; CDR2 reads ANQGSEA. Unmatched junction bases numbered 7, after V lost 2 bases and J lost 10 bases. This CDR3 contains 14 residues. CDR3 region: CSVEFGQGAGEQFF. The CDR3, as DNA: TGCAGCGTTGAATTTGGACAGGGGGCGGGGGAGCAGTTCTTC.

This clonotype was picked up a small number of times. V usage is TRBV29-1 and J usage is TRBJ2-7, with D perhaps TRBD1 (6 bases). Germline V CDR1 and CDR2: SQVTM, ANQGSEA. Trimming removed 7 bases at V and 3 bases at J, with 13 bases between. This CDR3 comprises 12 residues. CDR3 loop: CSACGQIYEQYF. In DNA, the CDR3 is TGCAGCGCCTGCGGACAGATCTACGAGCAGTACTTC.

The CDR3 loop is CASSLRFQGEQYF. The CDR3 DNA reads as TGTGCCAGCAGCTTACGATTCCAGGGCGAGCAGTACTTC. The chain couples TRBV7-9 to TRBJ2-7; the D gene is possibly TRBD1 (5 bases). This CDR3 spans 13 amino acids. Trimming took 2 bases from V and 6 from J, leaving 11 bases between them. In germline, CDR1 is SEHNR, CDR2 FQNEAQ (reference sequence).

J is TRBJ2-5 and V is TRBV20-1; 8 bases are shared with TRBD1. CDR1 is DFQATT, CDR2 SNEGSKA, per germline (reference sequence). The CDR3 extends over 11 amino acids. After removal of 4 bases from V and 10 bases from J, the junction contained 5 bases not matched to a gene. CDR3 sequence (DNA): TGCAGTGCTAAGGACAGGGTCGGCCAGTACTTC. Translated, it gives CSAKDRVGQYF.

This clonotype was seen only a few times. V and J are TRBV11-2 and TRBJ2-7; 13 bases are shared with TRBD2. Losses at the gene ends were 4 bases for V and 2 bases for J; bases not matched to a gene: 11. Germline CDR1 SGHAT, CDR2 FQNNGV. The CDR3 consists of 18 residues. This chain's CDR3 is CASSSGGLAGPSPYEQYF. In DNA, the CDR3 is TGTGCCAGCAGCTCGGGGGGACTAGCGGGACCAAGCCCCTACGAGCAGTACTTC. The entire variable domain, with the rest obtained from reference TRBV11-2 and TRBJ2-7, is as follows: EAGVAQSPRYKIIEKRQSVAFWCNPISGHATLYWYQQILGQGPKLLIQFQNNGVVDDSQLPKDRFSAERLKGVDSTLKIQPAKLEDSAVYLCASSSGGLAGPSPYEQYFGPGTRLTVT.

The chain employs TRBV3-1 and TRBJ1-6; TRBD1 is a possible D gene (6 bases). The germline CDR1 and CDR2 sequences are LGHDT and YNNKEL (reference sequence). Trimming left V 0 bases short and J 8 bases short, with 11 bases between. This CDR3 comprises 15 residues. The CDR3: CASSQELGGYSPLHF. CDR3 coding DNA: TGTGCCAGCAGCCAAGAACTGGGGGGCTATTCACCCCTCCACTTT.

The rearrangement links TRBV5-1 to TRBJ2-1; 7 bases match TRBD1. Losses at the gene ends were 3 bases for V and 5 bases for J; bases not matched to a gene: 8. The CDR3 length is 15 residues. CDR1 is SGHRS and CDR2 is YFSETQ in the germline V gene. This CDR3 is CASSWGDRVDNEQFF. The CDR3 DNA follows: TGCGCCAGCAGCTGGGGAGACAGGGTCGACAATGAGCAGTTCTTC.

The V gene is TRBV6-1, the J gene TRBJ2-7; the match to TRBD1 covers 9 bases. Germline V gives CDR1 MNHNS, CDR2 SASEGT. This CDR3 contains 15 residues. Trimming cost V 6 bases and J 6 bases; bases outside gene matches: 12. CDR3 amino acids: CASSLGTGSSGEQYF. The CDR3 DNA reads TGTGCCAGCAGCCTAGGGACAGGGTCGTCGGGCGAGCAGTACTTC.

This chain uses TRBV19 with TRBJ1-2; 11 bases line up with TRBD1. The CDR3 consists of 15 residues. The germline V gene encodes CDR1 LNHDA and CDR2 SQIVND (reference sequence). V was clipped by 6 bases and J by 5 bases; unmatched bases: 8. The CDR3 coding sequence is TGTGCCAGTAGGACGGACAGGGGGCTGTGGTATGGCTACACCTTC. Protein product: CASRTDRGLWYGYTF.

This clonotype was observed a handful of times. CDR3 residues: CASSAATGTSGSNEQFF. In DNA, the CDR3 is TGTGCCAGCAGTGCAGCGACCGGGACTAGCGGGAGTAATGAGCAGTTCTTC. J is TRBJ2-1 and V is TRBV25-1; TRBD2 matches at 14 bases. The CDR3 is 17 amino acids. The trim removed 4 bases at V and 7 bases at J, leaving 9 bases unmatched. Germline assignment: CDR1 MGHDK and CDR2 SYGVNS.

This clonotype was counted many times. This chain connects TRBV14 to TRBJ2-5; D gene uncertain. The CDR3 has 13 amino acids. CDR1 SGHDN and CDR2 FVKESK come from the germline V gene. Deletions cut 3 bases from V and 4 bases from J, with 9 bases between. The CDR3 DNA reads TGTGCCAGCAGCCACCGACTCTCAGAGACCCAGTACTTC. Translated, it gives CASSHRLSETQYF.

In this sample, this clonotype turned up a few times. The V call is TRBV10-3, the J call TRBJ2-7; TRBD1 aligns across 10 bases. CDR1 is ENHRY, CDR2 SYGVKD, per germline. This CDR3 comprises 13 residues. V gave up 6 bases and J gave up 4 bases; unmatched junction bases: 3. The CDR3 loop reads CAIRGTGDYEQYF. DNA of the CDR3: TGTGCCATCAGGGGGACAGGGGATTACGAGCAGTACTTC.

The chain is built from TRBV3-1 and TRBJ1-6; tentative D call: TRBD1 (5 bases). The germline V and J ends were trimmed by 4 bases and 10 bases, with 14 bases remaining between them. This CDR3 region has 14 residues. Germline CDR1 and CDR2: LGHDT and YNNKEL (reference sequence). This CDR3 reads CASSLRVDGSPLHF. The CDR3 DNA sequence: TGTGCCAGCAGCCTCAGGGTGGACGGATCACCCCTCCACTTT. Drawing the rest from reference TRBV3-1 and TRBJ1-6, the complete variable domain is DTAVSQTPKYLVTQMGNDKSIKCEQNLGHDTMYWYKQDSKKFLKIMFSYNNKELIINETVPNRFSPKSPDKAHLNLHINSLELGDSAVYFCASSLRVDGSPLHFGNGTRLTVT.

The rearrangement joins TRBV3-1 to TRBJ1-2; no firm D call. Trimming left V 2 bases short and J 2 bases short, with 12 bases between. CDR3 length: 15 amino acids. Germline V gene lookup returns CDR1 LGHDT and CDR2 YNNKEL (reference sequence). The CDR3 here is CASSQLSVGNYGYTF. CDR3 DNA: TGTGCCAGCAGCCAACTGTCAGTTGGCAACTATGGCTACACCTTC.

The chain carries TRBV6-1 and TRBJ2-1; a weak D match, TRBD1 (5 bases). The CDR3 sequence is 13 residues long. CDR1 is MNHNS, CDR2 SASEGT, per germline. Between the trimmed V and J ends, which lost 1 base and 8 bases, there was a span of 9 bases. This CDR3 reads CASSEGGSDEQFF. The CDR3 coding sequence is TGTGCCAGCAGTGAAGGGGGCTCCGATGAGCAGTTCTTC.

The table lists this clonotype with a few counts. V usage is TRBV5-1 and J usage is TRBJ2-2; no clear D. The V end lost 0 bases, the J end lost 0 bases, and 6 bases lay between the germline ends. The CDR3 is 15 amino acids. Germline lookup yields CDR1 SGHRS and CDR2 YFSETQ. CDR3 DNA: TGCGCCAGCAGCTTGGATCTAGCGAACACCGGGGAGCTGTTTTTT. Its protein product is CASSLDLANTGELFF.

Only a few counts were recorded for this clonotype. V gene TRBV20-1 combines with J gene TRBJ2-7; 7 nucleotides line up with TRBD1. Trimming took 5 bases from V and 3 from J; bases not matched to a gene: 13. The CDR3 has 15 amino acids. Germline-derived CDR1 and CDR2 are DFQATT and SNEGSKA (reference sequence). CDR3 DNA: TGCAGTGCTGAAAAACAGGGGTATTCCCTCTACGAGCAGTACTTC. Its protein product is CSAEKQGYSLYEQYF.

This clonotype was seen once. The gene calls are TRBV5-1 and TRBJ2-7; possible D gene TRBD2, 6 bases. Trimming took 3 bases from V and 3 from J, leaving 31 bases between them. Per germline, CDR1 SGHRS and CDR2 YFSETQ. The CDR3 covers 20 residues. The CDR3 is CASSSPGGTNLNLAHYEQYF. As DNA, the CDR3 is TGCGCCAGCAGCTCCCCCGGGGGAACAAACCTAAATCTGGCCCACTACGAGCAGTACTTC.

This clonotype came up a few times. The chain joins TRBV5-1 to TRBJ1-2; tentatively, D is TRBD1 (6 bases). V gave up 3 bases and J gave up 8 bases, with 20 bases separating them. CDR3 length equals 15 residues. Germline CDR1 SGHRS, CDR2 YFSETQ. This CDR3 reads CASSWGIGTRTGYTF. In DNA, the CDR3 is TGCGCCAGCAGCTGGGGTATCGGGACAAGGACGGGCTACACCTTC.

V and J are TRBV7-9 and TRBJ1-2; 7 nucleotides agree with TRBD1. The ends lost 2 bases at V and 4 bases at J; junction bases unmatched: 7. Per the germline V gene, CDR1 is SEHNR and CDR2 is FQNEAQ (reference sequence). The CDR3 is 15 amino acids. The CDR3 region has the DNA TGTGCCAGCAGCTTATCTGACAGGGTGGGCTATGGCTACACCTTC. It is translated as CASSLSDRVGYGYTF. Looking up the rest from reference TRBV7-9 and TRBJ1-2 gives the full variable domain: DTGVSQNPRHKITKRGQNVTFRCDPISEHNRLYWYRQTLGQGPEFLTYFQNEAQLEKSRLLSDRFSAERPKGSFSTLEIQRTEQGDSAMYLCASSLSDRVGYGYTFGSGTRLTVV.